Ten or more counts support the clone carrying this T cell receptor (beta chain). Its target is not known. These data originate in a study of T cell repertoires in cytomegalovirus infection. The wider study: Based on public TCR beta signatures, there were indications of CMV infection and of a matching HLA type. Overall study findings and caveats: Across the ex vivo response, the dominant clonotypes were HLA-C-restricted CMV-specific TCR beta clonotypes.

TCRdb passed the reads through MiXCR, listing each CDR3 protein once. Here the sample spans about 210,000 distinct CDR3 sequences, 6.5% being singletons. This CDR3 contains 13 residues. CDR1 SQVTM and CDR2 ANQGSEA come from the germline V gene. Trimming left V 6 bases short and J 0 bases short, with 11 bases between. The sample consisted of PBMCs. The genes are TRBV29-1 and TRBJ2-5, with D possibly matching TRBD1 (7 bases). The receptor was derived from a human donor in good health (CMV status not recorded). Some clones in this sample may be carry-over from other donors' samples. CDR3 in amino acids: CSVGGTDQETQYF. The CDR3 DNA is TGCAGCGTAGGAGGGACAGACCAAGAGACCCAGTACTTC.